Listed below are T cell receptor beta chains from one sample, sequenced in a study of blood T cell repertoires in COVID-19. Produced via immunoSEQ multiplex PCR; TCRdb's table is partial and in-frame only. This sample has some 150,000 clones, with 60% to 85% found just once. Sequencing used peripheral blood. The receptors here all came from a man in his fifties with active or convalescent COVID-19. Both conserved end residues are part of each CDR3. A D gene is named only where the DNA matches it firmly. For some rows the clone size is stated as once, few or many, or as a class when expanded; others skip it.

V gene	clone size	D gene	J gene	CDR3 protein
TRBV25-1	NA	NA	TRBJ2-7	CASSAAGLQGEQYF
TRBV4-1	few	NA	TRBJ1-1	CASSQAFGGAAPVAFF
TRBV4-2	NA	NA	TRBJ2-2	CASSQETGRTGELFF
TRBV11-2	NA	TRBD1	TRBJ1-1	CASSLSGGRDTEAFF
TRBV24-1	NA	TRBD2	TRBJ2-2	CATSDPSREGGGELFF
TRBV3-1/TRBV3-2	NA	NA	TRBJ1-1	CASSFSVNTEAFF
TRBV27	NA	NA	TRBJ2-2	CASRDKGLFTGELFF
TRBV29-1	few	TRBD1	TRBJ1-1	CSVINRDRGTEAFF
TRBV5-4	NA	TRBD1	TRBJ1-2	CASSSTPTGNYGYTF
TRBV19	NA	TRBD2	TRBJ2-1	CASHPGLADNEQFF
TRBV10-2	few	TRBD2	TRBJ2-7	CASSHGLEAYEQYF
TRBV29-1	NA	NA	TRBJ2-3	CSVVPRLNSADTQYF
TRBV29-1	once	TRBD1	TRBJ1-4	CSVGQGLSNEKLFF
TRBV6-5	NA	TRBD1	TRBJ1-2	CATRGTGDYGYTF
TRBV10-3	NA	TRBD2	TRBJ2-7	CAISQPGTSGKFYEQYF
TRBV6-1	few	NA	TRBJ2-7	CASSEAGSSYEQYF
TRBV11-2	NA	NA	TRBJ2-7	CASSLAGSAYEQYF
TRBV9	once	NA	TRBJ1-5	CASSGTREGQPQHF
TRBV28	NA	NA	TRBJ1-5	CASSFFDSHQPQHF
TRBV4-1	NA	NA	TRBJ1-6	CASSQGLGLYNSPLHF
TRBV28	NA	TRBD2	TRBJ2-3	CASSSTSGFSTDTQYF
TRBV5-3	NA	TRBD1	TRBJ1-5	CARSGVVRGQDQPQHF
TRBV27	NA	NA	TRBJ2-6	CASSLGSGGANVLTF
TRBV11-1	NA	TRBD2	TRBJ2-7	CASSLSGSGSGEQYF
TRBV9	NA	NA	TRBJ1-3	CASSVGAIANTIYF
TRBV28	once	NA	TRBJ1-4	CASSSPGVREKLFF
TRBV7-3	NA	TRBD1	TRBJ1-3	CASSLVGQGSGNTIYF
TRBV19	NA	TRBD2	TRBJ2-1	CASRLGGSSYNEQFF
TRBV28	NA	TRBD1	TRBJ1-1	CASSYLLQGATEAFF
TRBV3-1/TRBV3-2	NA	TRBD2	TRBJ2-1	CASSQVTSVYNEQFF
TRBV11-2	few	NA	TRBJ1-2	CASSLGPTGWDGYTF
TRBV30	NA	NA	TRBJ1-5	CAWSVQGNQPQHF
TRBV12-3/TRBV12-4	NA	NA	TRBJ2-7	CASRQDYYYEQYF
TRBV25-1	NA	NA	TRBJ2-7	CASSELAGYEQYF
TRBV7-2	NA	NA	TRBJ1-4	CASSFFAYGEKLFF
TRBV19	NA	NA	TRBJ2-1	CASRSRTESSYNEQFF
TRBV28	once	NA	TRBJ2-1	CASSPVADSYNEQFF
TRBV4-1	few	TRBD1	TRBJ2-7	CASSPGQNDEQYF
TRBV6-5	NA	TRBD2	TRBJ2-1	CASSYSLAGPWDEQFF
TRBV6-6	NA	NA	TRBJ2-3	CASSADFTDTQYF
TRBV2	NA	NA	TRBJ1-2	CASRGPGYTF
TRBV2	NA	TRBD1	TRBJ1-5	CASSEETGGGQPQHF
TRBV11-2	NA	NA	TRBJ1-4	CASSSFGRAEKLFF
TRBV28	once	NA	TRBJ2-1	CASSLGLDNEQFF
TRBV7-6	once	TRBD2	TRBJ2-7	CASSFSSGPSYEQYF
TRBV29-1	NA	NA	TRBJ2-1	CSVDPRKRPLGEQFF